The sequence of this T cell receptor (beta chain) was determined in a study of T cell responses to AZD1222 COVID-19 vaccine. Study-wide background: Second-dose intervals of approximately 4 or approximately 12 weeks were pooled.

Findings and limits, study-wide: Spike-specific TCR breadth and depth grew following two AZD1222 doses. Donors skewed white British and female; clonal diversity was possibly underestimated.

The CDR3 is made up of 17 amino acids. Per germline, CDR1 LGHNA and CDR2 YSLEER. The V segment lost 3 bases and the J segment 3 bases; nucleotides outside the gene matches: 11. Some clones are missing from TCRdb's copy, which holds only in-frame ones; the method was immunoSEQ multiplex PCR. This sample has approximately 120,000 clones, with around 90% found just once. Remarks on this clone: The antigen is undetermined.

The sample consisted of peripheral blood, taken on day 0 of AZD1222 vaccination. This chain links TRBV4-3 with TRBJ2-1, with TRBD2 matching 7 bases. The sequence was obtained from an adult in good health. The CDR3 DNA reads TGCGCCAGCAGCCAGGGGTGGCGGGAGTCCCTCTACAATGAGCAGTTCTTC. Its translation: CASSQGWRESLYNEQFF.